This T cell receptor beta chain was captured in a study of Graves' ophthalmopathy and Graves' hyperthyroidism. Overall study results and limits: Blood also contained most of the expanded thyroid clonotypes above 0.001 frequency.

This clonotype appeared once. Its antigen is unknown. Amplification of TCR beta CDR3 regions used RNA transcripts. Second-round multiplex PCR came after first-round RT-PCR with HTBI primers. TCRdb itself ran the multiplex PCR reads through MiXCR, one entry per CDR3 protein. The sample consists of about 380,000 distinct CDR3 sequences, approximately 15% of them appearing once. The specimen was peripheral blood. The clonotype originates from a young woman with stable Graves' hyperthyroidism.

CDR3 sequence reads: CASSLDLAGKNIQYF. The CDR3 DNA sequence: TGTGCCAGCAGCTTAGACTTAGCCGGCAAAAACATTCAGTACTTC. The chain is built from TRBV7-9 and TRBJ2-4; D not certain. The germline gives CDR1 SEHNR, CDR2 FQNEAQ (reference sequence). V lost 1 base to trimming and J lost 3 bases, with 10 bases between them. There are 15 residues in the CDR3. Full variable domain (missing parts from reference TRBV7-9 and TRBJ2-4): DTGVSQNPRHKITKRGQNVTFRCDPISEHNRLYWYRQTLGQGPEFLTYFQNEAQLEKSRLLSDRFSAERPKGSFSTLEIQRTEQGDSAMYLCASSLDLAGKNIQYFGAGTRLSVL.